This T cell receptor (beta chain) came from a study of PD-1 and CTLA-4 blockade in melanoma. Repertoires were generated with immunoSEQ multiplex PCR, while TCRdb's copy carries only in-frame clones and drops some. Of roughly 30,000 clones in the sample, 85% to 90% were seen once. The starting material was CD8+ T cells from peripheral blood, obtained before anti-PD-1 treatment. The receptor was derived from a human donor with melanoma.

This CDR3 reads CASSSAGGTGELFF. In DNA, the CDR3 is TGTGCCAGCAGCTCAGCGGGAGGGACCGGGGAGCTGTTTTTT. The rearrangement uses TRBV7-6 and TRBJ2-2; TRBD2 matches 10 bases. This CDR3 has 14 residues. Trimming removed 4 bases from V and 5 bases from J; junction bases left unmatched: 1. Germline V gene data show CDR1 as SGHVS and CDR2 as FNYEAQ.